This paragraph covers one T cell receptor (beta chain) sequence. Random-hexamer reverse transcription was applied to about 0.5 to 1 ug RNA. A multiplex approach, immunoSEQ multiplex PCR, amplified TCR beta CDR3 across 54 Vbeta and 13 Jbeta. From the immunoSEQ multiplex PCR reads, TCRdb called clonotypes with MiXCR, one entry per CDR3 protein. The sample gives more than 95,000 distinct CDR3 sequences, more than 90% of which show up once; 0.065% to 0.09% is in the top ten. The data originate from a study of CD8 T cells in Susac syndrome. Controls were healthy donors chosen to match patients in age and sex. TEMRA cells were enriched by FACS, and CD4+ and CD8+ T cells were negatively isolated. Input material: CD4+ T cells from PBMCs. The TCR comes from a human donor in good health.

CDR3 sequence (DNA): TGTGCCAGCAGCCAAGCGTGGGCCAGACCCTCCTACGAGCAGTACTTC. The encoded protein is CASSQAWARPSYEQYF. The genes are TRBV3-1 and TRBJ2-7, with no clear D. V was cut by 1 base and J by 0 bases, with 13 bases left in between. CDR1 is LGHDT, CDR2 YNNKEL, per germline (reference sequence). The CDR3 is made up of 16 amino acids.